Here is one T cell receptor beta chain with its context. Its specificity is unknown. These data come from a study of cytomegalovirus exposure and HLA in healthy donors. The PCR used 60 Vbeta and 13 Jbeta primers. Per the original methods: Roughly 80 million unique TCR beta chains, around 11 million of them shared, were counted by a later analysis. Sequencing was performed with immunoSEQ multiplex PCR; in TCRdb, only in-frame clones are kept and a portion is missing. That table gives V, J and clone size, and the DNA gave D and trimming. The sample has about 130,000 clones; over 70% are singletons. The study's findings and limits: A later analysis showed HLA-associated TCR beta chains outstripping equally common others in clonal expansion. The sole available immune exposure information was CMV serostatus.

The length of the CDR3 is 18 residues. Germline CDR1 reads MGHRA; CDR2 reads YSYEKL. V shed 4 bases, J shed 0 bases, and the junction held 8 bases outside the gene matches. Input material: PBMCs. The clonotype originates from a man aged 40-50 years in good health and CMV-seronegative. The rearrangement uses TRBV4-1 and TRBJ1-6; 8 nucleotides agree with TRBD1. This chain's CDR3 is CASSPWDRRSSYNSPLHF. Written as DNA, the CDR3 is TGCGCCAGCAGCCCTTGGGACAGGAGGAGCTCCTATAATTCACCCCTCCACTTT.